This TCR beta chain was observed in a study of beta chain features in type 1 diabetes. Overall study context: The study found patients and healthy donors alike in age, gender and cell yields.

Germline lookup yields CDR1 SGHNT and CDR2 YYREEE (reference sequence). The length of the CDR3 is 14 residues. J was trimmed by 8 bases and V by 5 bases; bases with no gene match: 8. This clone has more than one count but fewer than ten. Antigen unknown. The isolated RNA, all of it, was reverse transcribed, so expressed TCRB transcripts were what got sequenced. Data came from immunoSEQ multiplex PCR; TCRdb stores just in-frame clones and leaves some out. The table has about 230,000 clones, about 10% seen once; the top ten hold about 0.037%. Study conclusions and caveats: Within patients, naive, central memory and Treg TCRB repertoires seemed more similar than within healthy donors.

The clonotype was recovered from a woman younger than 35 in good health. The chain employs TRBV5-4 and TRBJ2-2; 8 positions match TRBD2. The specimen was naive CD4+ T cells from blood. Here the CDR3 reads CASRNGLAGGELFF. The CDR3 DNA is TGTGCCAGCAGAAACGGACTAGCTGGGGGGGAGCTGTTTTTT.